The entry that follows covers one TCR beta chain sequence. Antigen: not known. These data are taken from a study of tissue T cells after allogeneic stem cell transplantation. Germline values: CDR1 MDHEN, CDR2 SYDVKM. The CDR3 has 16 amino acids. The V end was cut by 6 bases, the J end by 0 bases, with 18 bases between. Adult allogeneic hematopoietic cell transplant recipients with steroid-refractory graft-versus-host disease were prospectively enrolled for research autopsy. Gastrointestinal graft-versus-host disease was present in all patients, each treated with several therapy lines. Study results and caveats: Sampling depth was limited, and the cohort was small and clinically varied. Blood and spleen captured only part of the tissue TCR repertoire.

Clones were sequenced by immunoSEQ multiplex PCR, and TCRdb holds only the in-frame ones, with some missing. Seen here are roughly 990 clones, 75% to 95% observed once, and the top ten hold roughly 4%. The sequencing here drew on spleen tissue, taken at autopsy. The origin of this receptor is a male patient of 60 years or more with steroid-refractory graft-versus-host disease after an allogeneic stem cell transplant. Some T cells may trace back to the graft donor. The chain recombines TRBV28 with TRBJ2-7; D gene unclear. CDR3 bases: TGTGCCAGCAGGCCCCCCGTCAGATACCGCTCCTACGAGCAGTACTTC. It translates to CASRPPVRYRSYEQYF. Combining the CDR3 with reference TRBV28 and TRBJ2-7 gives the whole variable domain DVKVTQSSRYLVKRTGEKVFLECVQDMDHENMFWYRQDPGLGLRLIYFSYDVKMKEKGDIPEGYSVSREKKERFSLILESASTNQTSMYLCASRPPVRYRSYEQYFGPGTRLTVT.